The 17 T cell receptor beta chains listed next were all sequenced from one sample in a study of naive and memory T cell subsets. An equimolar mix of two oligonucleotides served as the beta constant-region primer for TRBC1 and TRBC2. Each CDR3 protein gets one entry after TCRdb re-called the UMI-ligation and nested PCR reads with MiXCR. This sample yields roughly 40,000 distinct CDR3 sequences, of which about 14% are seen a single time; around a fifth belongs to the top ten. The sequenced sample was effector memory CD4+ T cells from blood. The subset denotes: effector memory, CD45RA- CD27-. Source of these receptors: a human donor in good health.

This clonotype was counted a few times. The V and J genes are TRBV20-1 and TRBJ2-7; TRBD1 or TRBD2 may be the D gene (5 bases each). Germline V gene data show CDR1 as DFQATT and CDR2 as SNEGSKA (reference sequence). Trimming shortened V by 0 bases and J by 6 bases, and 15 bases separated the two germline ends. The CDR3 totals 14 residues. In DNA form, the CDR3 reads TGCAGTGCTAGAGAATCCGGGACCCTAAGCGAGCAGTACTTC. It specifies CSARESGTLSEQYF.

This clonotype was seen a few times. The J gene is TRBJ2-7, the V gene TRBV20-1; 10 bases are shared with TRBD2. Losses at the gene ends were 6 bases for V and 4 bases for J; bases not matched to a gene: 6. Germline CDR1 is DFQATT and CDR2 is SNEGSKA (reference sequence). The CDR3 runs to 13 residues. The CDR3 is CSADLAGEYEQYF. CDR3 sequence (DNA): TGCAGTGCCGACCTAGCGGGGGAATACGAGCAGTACTTC.

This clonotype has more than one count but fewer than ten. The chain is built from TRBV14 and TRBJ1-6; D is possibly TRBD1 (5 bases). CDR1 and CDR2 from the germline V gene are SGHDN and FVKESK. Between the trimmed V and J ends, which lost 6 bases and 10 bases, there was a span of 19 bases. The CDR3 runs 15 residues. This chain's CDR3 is CASSFFGTTKSPLHF. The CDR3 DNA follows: TGTGCCAGCAGTTTTTTTGGGACCACCAAATCACCCCTCCACTTT.

The CDR3 is CASSLGLAGGLGDEQFF. The CDR3, as DNA: TGCGCCAGCAGCCTGGGACTAGCGGGAGGGCTAGGGGATGAGCAGTTCTTC. The chain has TRBV4-3 and TRBJ2-1; 16 bases fit TRBD2. V gave up 4 bases and J gave up 8 bases; unmatched junction bases: 8. Germline CDR1 LGHNA, CDR2 YSLEER. This CDR3 comprises 17 residues.

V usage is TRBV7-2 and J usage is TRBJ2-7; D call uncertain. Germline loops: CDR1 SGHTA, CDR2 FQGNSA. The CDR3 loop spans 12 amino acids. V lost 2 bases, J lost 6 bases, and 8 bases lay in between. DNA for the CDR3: TGTGCCAGCAGCTTATCCGGGTTCGAGCAGTACTTC. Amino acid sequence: CASSLSGFEQYF.

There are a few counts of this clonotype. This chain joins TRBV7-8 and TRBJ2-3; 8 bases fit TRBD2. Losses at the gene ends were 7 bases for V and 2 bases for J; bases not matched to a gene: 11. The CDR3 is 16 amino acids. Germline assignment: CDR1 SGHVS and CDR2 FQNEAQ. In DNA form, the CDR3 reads TGTGCCAGCAACCTCATCCGAGCGGGAGACACAGATACGCAGTATTTT. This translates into CASNLIRAGDTDTQYF.

The CDR3 reads CASSLNLRTSAGSEQFF. DNA for the CDR3: TGTGCCAGCAGCTTGAATTTGAGGACTAGCGCGGGGAGTGAGCAGTTCTTC. The chain combines TRBV7-9 with TRBJ2-1, with TRBD2 matching over 9 bases. V shed 3 bases, J shed 9 bases, and the junction held 15 bases outside the gene matches. CDR3 length: 17 residues. Germline V lookup: CDR1 SEHNR, CDR2 FQNEAQ (reference sequence).

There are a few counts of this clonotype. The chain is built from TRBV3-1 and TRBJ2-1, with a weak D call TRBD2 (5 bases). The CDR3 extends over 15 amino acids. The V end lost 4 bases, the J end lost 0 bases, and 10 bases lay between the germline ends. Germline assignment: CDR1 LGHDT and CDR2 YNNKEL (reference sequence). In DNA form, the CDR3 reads TGTGCCAGCAGCCCTACGAGGGACTCCTACAATGAGCAGTTCTTC. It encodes CASSPTRDSYNEQFF.

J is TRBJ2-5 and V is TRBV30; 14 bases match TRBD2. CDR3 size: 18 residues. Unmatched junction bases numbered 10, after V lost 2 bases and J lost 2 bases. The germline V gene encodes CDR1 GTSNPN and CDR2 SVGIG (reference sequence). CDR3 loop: CAWSRTSGRSALQETQYF. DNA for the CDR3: TGTGCCTGGAGTCGGACTAGCGGGAGGAGCGCCCTACAAGAGACCCAGTACTTC.

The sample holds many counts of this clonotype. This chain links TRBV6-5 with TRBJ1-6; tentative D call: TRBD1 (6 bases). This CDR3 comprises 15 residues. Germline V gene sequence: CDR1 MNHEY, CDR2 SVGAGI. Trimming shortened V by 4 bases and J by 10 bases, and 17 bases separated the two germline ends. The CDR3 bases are TGTGCCAGCAGTTTTAAACAGGGCCGCAGGTCACCCCTCCACTTT. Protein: CASSFKQGRRSPLHF.

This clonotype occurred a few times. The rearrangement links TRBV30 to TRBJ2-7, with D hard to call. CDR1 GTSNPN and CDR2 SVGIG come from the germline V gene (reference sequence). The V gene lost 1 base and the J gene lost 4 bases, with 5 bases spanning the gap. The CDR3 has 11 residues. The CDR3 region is CAWSAGYEQYF. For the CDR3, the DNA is TGTGCCTGGAGTGCCGGGTACGAGCAGTACTTC.

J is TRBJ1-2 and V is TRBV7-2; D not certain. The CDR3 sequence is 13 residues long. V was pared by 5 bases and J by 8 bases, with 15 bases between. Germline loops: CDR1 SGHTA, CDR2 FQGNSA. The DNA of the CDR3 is TGTGCCAGCAGCCTCGACGGGCTCGGGGGCTACACCTTC. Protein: CASSLDGLGGYTF.

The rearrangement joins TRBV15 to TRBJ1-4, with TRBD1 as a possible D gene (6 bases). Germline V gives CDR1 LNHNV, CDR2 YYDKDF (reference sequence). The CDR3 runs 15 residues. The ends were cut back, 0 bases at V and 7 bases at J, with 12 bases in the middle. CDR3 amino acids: CATSREQGGGEKLFF. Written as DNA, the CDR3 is TGTGCCACCAGCAGAGAACAAGGGGGTGGTGAAAAACTGTTTTTT.

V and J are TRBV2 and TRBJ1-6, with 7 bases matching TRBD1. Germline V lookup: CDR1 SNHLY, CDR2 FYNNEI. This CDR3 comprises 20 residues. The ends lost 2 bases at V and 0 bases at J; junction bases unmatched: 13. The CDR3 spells CASSEFKGADPSSYNSPLHF. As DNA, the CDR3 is TGTGCCAGCAGTGAATTTAAGGGGGCCGATCCAAGCTCCTATAATTCACCCCTCCACTTT.

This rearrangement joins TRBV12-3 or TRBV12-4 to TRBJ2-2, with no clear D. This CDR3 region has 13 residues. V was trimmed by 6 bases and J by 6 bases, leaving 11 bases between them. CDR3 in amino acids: CASSYERAGELFF. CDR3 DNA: TGTGCCAGCAGCTACGAAAGGGCCGGGGAGCTGTTTTTT.

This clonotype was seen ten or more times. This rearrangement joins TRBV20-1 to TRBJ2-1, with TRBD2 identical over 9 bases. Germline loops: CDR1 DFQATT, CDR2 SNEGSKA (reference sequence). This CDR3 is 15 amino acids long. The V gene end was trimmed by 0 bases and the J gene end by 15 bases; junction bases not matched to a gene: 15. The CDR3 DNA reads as TGCAGTGCTAGAGATTCCGCAGAAAGCGGGAGGATGCCGTTCTTC. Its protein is CSARDSAESGRMPFF.

The CDR3 region has the DNA TGCAGTGCACCCCACCAGGGGGTACAAGGCTACACCTTC. Protein sequence: CSAPHQGVQGYTF. The chain recombines TRBV20-1 with TRBJ1-2; 7 bases are a match to TRBD1. The CDR3 length is 13 residues. The germline V gene encodes CDR1 DFQATT and CDR2 SNEGSKA (reference sequence). Losses at the gene ends were 6 bases for V and 8 bases for J; bases not matched to a gene: 12.